This T cell receptor (beta chain) was recovered during a study of PD-1 blockade in classical Hodgkin lymphoma (dated by TCRdb to between 2020 and 2021). Regarding the research as a whole: Nivolumab dosing was 3 mg/kg intravenously every 2 weeks, continuing until either disease progression or unacceptable toxicity. To define a peripheral blood immune signature of response to PD-1 blockade in classical Hodgkin lymphoma, the study combined TCR beta sequencing with CyTOF.

Beyond this particular receptor, the publication reports: Lower diversity was observed in patients in whom nivolumab was started less than 1 year after ASCT, and these patients were excluded from later analyses so that confounding by immune reconstitution would be avoided. The study covered only a single clinical trial cohort, and the causes of the repertoire differences, possibly disease activity or prior therapy, were still not defined. Baseline diversity similar to that of newly diagnosed patients was observed in trial patients achieving complete response, whereas significantly lower diversity was observed in partial responders and progressors. Baseline TCR diversity was reported to be lower in newly diagnosed patients than in healthy donors, and even lower in relapsed/refractory patients. A significant rise by C4D1 was seen in CD4+ but not CD8+ TCR diversity (p=0.0027 vs p=0.16), with the rise being most apparent in complete responders (p=0.02).

The Qiagen DNeasy kit was used to extract genomic DNA both from unsorted PBMCs and from the negatively selected CD4+ and CD8+ fractions. TCR beta CDR3 regions were amplified by immunoSEQ multiplex PCR using primers annealing to V and J segments. A synthetic immune receptor repertoire was used to minimize amplification bias, and any residual bias was removed computationally once sequencing was done. The original methods were these. Custom Python scripts were used to quantify repertoire diversity as the Shannon entropy index. The unsorted, CD4+ and CD8+ repertoires were each analyzed separately, with the exception of combined analyses, where CD4+ and CD8+ sequences were merged in silico. Clonal expansion was defined as at least a 2-fold frequency increase after treatment relative to C1D1, with a pseudocount of 0.5 for undetected baseline clones. Clones with 0 or 1 copy at C1D1 were defined as singleton clones, while clones with 2 or more copies were defined as non-singleton clones. Clones expanded in unsorted samples were annotated as CD4+, CD8+ or unknown by matching protein sequences in sorted samples from the same patient. Wilcoxon tests on paired samples were used to test changes in diversity from C1D1 to C4D1. Not all clones reach the TCRdb copy of this immuneACCESS table, which keeps in-frame sequences only. Checked studies attribute under half of the gap to unresolved V genes and leave the rest unexplained. That table furnishes V, J and clone size, whereas the DNA furnished D and trimming. A total of 16,000 or so clones appear in this sample, around four fifths of them only once. Of the sample, 1% falls within the top ten clones.

Note on this clone: The antigen it binds to is not known. It has no much larger one-base neighbor in the sample; base qualities were not kept.

The CDR3 has 15 amino acids, counting the end cysteine and phenylalanine. Only CDR3 DNA is held: 45 bases, read in frame from base 1. CDR1 and CDR2, looked up from the germline V gene, are SGHAT and FQNNGV. Trimming takes 0 bases from V and 1 base from J, and the germline ends sit 6 bases apart. Explained via the paper, the time point label denotes: cycle 1 day 1 (C1D1), immediately before nivolumab initiation. Every trial patient had relapsed following autologous stem cell transplantation, and prior brentuximab vedotin exposure was what differed among cohorts A, B and C. CD4+ T cells were purified from thawed PBMCs by magnetic negative selection with a Miltenyi CD4+ T cell isolation kit. The trial cohort comprised 60 or so patients with relapsed/refractory classical Hodgkin lymphoma whose best overall responses were complete response, partial response or progressive disease. Single-agent nivolumab was administered to trial patients in the multi-cohort phase II CheckMate 205 trial. An independent review committee assessed best overall response by applying the 2007 International Working Group response criteria. Trial PBMCs were obtained immediately prior to nivolumab initiation (C1D1) and on therapy at cycle 2 day 1 and cycle 4 day 1. Peripheral blood was collected in 8 mL Vacutainer Cell Preparation Tubes, from which PBMCs were isolated by centrifugation and then cryopreserved. Purified CD4+ and CD8+ fractions were prepared only for cases with an additional available PBMC sample. Magnetically labelled cells were removed on LS columns in a quadroMACS separator, and the flow-through was retained as the purified fraction.

Sequenced material: CD4+ T cells from blood, taken at baseline. In this chain, TRBV11-2 is recombined with TRBJ1-4, with the D gene uncertain. The receptor's source is a human donor with classical Hodgkin lymphoma. DNA sequence: TGTGCCAGCAGCTTAGATCGGGGAACTAATGAAAAACTGTTTTTT. Its coded protein is CASSLDRGTNEKLFF.